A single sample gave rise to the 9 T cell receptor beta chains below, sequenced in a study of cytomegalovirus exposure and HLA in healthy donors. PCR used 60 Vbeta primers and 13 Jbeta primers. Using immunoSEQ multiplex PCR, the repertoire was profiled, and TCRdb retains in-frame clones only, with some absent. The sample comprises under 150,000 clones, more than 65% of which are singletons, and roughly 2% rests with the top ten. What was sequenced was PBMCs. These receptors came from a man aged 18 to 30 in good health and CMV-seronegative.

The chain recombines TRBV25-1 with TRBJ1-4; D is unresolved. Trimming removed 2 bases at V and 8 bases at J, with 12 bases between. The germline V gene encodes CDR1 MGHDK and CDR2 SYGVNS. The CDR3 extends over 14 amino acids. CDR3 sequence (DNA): TGTGCCAGCAGTGAAGATGACCCGCGGGAAAAACTGTTTTTT. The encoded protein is CASSEDDPREKLFF. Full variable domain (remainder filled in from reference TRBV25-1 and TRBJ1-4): EADIYQTPRYLVIGTGKKITLECSQTMGHDKMYWYQQDPGMELHLIHYSYGVNSTEKGDLSSESTVSRIRTEHFPLTLESARPSHTSQYLCASSEDDPREKLFFGSGTQLSVL.

As DNA, the CDR3 is TGCGCCAGCAGCTCCCCAGGGACCTACGAGCAGTACTTC. It codes for CASSSPGTYEQYF. The chain links TRBV5-1 to TRBJ2-7; D is possibly TRBD1 (5 bases). Trimming removed 3 bases at V and 2 bases at J, with 9 bases between. Germline values: CDR1 SGHRS, CDR2 YFSETQ. The CDR3 runs to 13 residues.

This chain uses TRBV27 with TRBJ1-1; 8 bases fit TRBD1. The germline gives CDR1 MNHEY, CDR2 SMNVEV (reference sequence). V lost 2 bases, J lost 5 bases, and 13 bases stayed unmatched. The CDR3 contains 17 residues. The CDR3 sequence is CASSLTGGGSRKTEAFF. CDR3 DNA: TGTGCCAGCAGTTTAACAGGGGGAGGTTCGAGGAAGACTGAAGCTTTCTTT.

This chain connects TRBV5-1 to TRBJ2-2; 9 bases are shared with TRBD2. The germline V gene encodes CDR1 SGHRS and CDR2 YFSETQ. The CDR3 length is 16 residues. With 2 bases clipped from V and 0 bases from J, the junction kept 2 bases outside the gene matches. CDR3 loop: CASSFTSGSNTGELFF. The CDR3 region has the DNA TGCGCCAGCAGCTTCACTAGCGGGTCGAACACCGGGGAGCTGTTTTTT.

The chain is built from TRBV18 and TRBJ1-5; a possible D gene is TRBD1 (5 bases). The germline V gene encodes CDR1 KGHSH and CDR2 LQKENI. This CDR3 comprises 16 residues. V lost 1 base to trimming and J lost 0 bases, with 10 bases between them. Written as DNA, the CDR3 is TGTGCCAGCTCACCACGCGGGGGGAATAGCAATCAGCCCCAGCATTTT. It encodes CASSPRGGNSNQPQHF. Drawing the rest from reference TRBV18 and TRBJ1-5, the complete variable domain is NAGVMQNPRHLVRRRGQEARLRCSPMKGHSHVYWYRQLPEEGLKFMVYLQKENIIDESGMPKERFSAEFPKEGPSILRIQQVVRGDSAAYFCASSPRGGNSNQPQHFGDGTRLSIL.

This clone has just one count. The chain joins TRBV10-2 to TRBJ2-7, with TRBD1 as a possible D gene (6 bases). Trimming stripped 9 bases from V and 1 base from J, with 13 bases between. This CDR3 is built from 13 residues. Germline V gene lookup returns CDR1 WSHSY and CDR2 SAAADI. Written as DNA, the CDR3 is TGCGCCAGTTTGGACAGCCCGTCCTACGAGCAGTACTTC. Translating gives CASLDSPSYEQYF.

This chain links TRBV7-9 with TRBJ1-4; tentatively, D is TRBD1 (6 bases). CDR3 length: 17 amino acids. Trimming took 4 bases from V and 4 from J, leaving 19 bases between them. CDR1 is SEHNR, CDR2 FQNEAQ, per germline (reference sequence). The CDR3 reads CASSSSRGAASNEKLFF. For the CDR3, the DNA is TGTGCCAGCAGCTCCTCGCGGGGGGCAGCTAGTAATGAAAAACTGTTTTTT.

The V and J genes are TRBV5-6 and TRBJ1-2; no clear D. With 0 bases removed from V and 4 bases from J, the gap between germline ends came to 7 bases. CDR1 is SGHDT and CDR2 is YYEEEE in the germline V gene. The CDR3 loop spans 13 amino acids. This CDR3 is CASSLAIGYGYTF. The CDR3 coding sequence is TGTGCCAGCAGCTTGGCGATCGGCTATGGCTACACCTTC.

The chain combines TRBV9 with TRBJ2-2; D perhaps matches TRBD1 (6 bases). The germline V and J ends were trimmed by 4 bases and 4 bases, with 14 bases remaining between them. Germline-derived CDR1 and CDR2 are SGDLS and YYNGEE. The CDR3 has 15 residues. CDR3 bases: TGTGCCAGCAGCCTATCTGGGGGCGGCACCGGGGAGCTGTTTTTT. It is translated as CASSLSGGGTGELFF.